Below, 5 T cell receptor beta chains from the same sample are listed, as sequenced in a study of T cell responses to AZD1222 COVID-19 vaccine. The table came from immunoSEQ multiplex PCR; TCRdb's copy has only in-frame clones and leaves some out. The top ten clones hold 5.1% of a sample with roughly 150,000 clones, about 93% of them seen once. The source material was peripheral blood, sampled on day 0 of AZD1222 vaccination. Receptors were obtained from an adult in good health.

J is TRBJ2-7 and V is TRBV6-1; 7 nucleotides align to TRBD2. V was pared by 1 base and J by 8 bases, with 5 bases of the junction left unmatched. CDR1 is MNHNS, CDR2 SASEGT, per germline. This CDR3 is built from 13 residues. CDR3 amino acids: CASSEGAGVQQYF. The CDR3 bases are TGTGCCAGCAGTGAAGGGGCGGGAGTCCAGCAGTACTTC.

The chain employs TRBV19 and TRBJ1-1; possibly TRBD1 for D (6 bases). The CDR3 has 13 residues. The germline CDR1 and CDR2 sequences are LNHDA and SQIVND (reference sequence). V shed 5 bases and J shed 1 base, with 8 bases lying between them. This chain's CDR3 is CASSQGRNTEAFF. CDR3 in DNA: TGTGCCAGTAGTCAGGGGAGGAACACTGAAGCTTTCTTT.

The chain links TRBV4-1 to TRBJ2-7, with D perhaps TRBD2 (5 bases). The CDR3 is made up of 15 amino acids. V was cut by 5 bases and J by 1 base, with 15 bases left in between. Germline lookup yields CDR1 MGHRA and CDR2 YSYEKL. In DNA, the CDR3 is TGCGCCAGCAGCGGGCGGGCAGGCGAGTCCTACGAGCAGTACTTC. This sequence encodes CASSGRAGESYEQYF.

V gene TRBV2 combines with J gene TRBJ2-7; D is possibly TRBD1 or TRBD2 (5 bases each). The germline V gene encodes CDR1 SNHLY and CDR2 FYNNEI. The CDR3 spans 13 residues. V was clipped by 5 bases and J by 4 bases, with 12 bases between them. The CDR3 is CASSRRDRYEQYF. The CDR3 nucleotides are TGTGCCAGCAGTCGACGGGACCGGTACGAGCAGTACTTC. The full variable domain, in which reference TRBV2 and TRBJ2-7 provide the parts outside the CDR3, is EPEVTQTPSHQVTQMGQEVILRCVPISNHLYFYWYRQILGQKVEFLVSFYNNEISEKSEIFDDQFSVERPDGSNFTLKIRSTKLEDSAMYFCASSRRDRYEQYFGPGTRLTVT.

The rearrangement links TRBV29-1 to TRBJ2-5, with D perhaps matching TRBD2 (5 bases). V lost 0 bases and J lost 4, with 12 bases in between. This CDR3 contains 14 residues. Looked up from germline, CDR1 is SQVTM and CDR2 is ANQGSEA. The CDR3 nucleotides are TGCAGCGTTGAAGATCAGGCGGGCGGAGAGACCCAGTACTTC. Amino acid sequence: CSVEDQAGGETQYF.